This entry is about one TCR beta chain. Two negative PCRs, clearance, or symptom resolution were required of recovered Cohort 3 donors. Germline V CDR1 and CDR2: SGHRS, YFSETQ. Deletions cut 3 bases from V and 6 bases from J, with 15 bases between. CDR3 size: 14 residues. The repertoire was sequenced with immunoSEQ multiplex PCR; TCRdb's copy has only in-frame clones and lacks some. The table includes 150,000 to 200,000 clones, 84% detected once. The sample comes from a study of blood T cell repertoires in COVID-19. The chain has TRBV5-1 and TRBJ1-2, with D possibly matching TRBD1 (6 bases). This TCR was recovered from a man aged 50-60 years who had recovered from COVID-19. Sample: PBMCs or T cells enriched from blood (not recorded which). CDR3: CASSSTTGVDGYTF. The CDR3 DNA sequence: TGCGCCAGCAGCTCGACGACAGGAGTGGATGGCTACACCTTC.